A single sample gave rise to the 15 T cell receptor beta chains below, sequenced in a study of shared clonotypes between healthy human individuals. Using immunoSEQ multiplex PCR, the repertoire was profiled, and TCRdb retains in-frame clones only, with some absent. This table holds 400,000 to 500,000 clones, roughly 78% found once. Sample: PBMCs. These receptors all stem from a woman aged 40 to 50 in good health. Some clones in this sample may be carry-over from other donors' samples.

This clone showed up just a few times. The CDR3 spells CASGLVQSGGPAEQFF. The CDR3 nucleotides read TGTGCTAGTGGTTTGGTACAGTCGGGAGGGCCGGCTGAGCAGTTCTTC. The chain recombines TRBV12-5 with TRBJ2-1; 8 bases map to TRBD2. Germline lookup yields CDR1 LGHNT and CDR2 FRNRAP. This CDR3 has 16 residues. V shed 0 bases, J shed 9 bases, and the junction held 10 bases outside the gene matches. The full variable domain, rest sourced from reference TRBV12-5 and TRBJ2-1, is DARVTQTPRHKVTEMGQEVTMRCQPILGHNTVFWYRQTMMQGLELLAYFRNRAPLDDSGMPKDRFSAEMPDATLATLKIQPSEPRDSAVYFCASGLVQSGGPAEQFFGPGTRLTVL.

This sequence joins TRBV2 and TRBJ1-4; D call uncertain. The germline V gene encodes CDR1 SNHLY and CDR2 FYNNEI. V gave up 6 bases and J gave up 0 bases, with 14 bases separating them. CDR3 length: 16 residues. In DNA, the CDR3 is TGTGCCAGCAGCCGAAGTATCCCCACAACTAATGAAAAACTGTTTTTT. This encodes CASSRSIPTTNEKLFF.

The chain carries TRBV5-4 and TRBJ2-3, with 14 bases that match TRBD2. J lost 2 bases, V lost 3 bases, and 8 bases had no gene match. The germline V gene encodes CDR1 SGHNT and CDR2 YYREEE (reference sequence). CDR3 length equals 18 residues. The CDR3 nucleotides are TGTGCCAGCAGCTCGGGAGGGACTAGCGGGAGATCCACAGATACGCAGTATTTT. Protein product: CASSSGGTSGRSTDTQYF.

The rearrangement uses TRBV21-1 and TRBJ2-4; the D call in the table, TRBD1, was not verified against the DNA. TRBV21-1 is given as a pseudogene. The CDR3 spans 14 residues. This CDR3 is CASSKTGAKNIQYF. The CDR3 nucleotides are TGTGCCAGCAGCAAGACAGGGGCCAAAAACATTCAGTACTTC.

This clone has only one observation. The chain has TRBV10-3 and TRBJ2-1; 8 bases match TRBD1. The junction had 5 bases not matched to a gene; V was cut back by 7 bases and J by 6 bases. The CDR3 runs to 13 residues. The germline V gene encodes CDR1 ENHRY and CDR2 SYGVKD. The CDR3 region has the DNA TGTGCCATCAACCAAGGACAGGGCAATGAGCAGTTCTTC. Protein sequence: CAINQGQGNEQFF.

CDR3 loop: CASSHGVGQGNEKLFF. CDR3 nucleotides: TGTGCCAGCAGCCACGGAGTGGGGCAGGGGAATGAAAAACTGTTTTTT. This sequence joins TRBV14 and TRBJ1-4, with D tentatively TRBD1 (6 bases). Trimming cost V 3 bases and J 5 bases, with 16 bases left between them. The CDR3 has 16 residues. The germline CDR1 and CDR2 sequences are SGHDN and FVKESK.

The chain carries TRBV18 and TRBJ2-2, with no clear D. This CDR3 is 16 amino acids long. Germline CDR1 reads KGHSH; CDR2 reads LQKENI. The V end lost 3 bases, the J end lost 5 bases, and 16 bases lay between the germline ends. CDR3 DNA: TGTGCCAGCTCACCCCAACGAACAGACTCTACCGGGGAGCTGTTTTTT. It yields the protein CASSPQRTDSTGELFF.

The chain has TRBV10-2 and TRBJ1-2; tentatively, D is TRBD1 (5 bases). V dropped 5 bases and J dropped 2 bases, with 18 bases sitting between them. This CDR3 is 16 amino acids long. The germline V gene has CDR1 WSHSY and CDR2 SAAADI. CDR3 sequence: CASSKGTDRSNYGYTF. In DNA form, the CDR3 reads TGCGCCAGCAGTAAAGGGACTGACCGTTCCAACTATGGCTACACCTTC.

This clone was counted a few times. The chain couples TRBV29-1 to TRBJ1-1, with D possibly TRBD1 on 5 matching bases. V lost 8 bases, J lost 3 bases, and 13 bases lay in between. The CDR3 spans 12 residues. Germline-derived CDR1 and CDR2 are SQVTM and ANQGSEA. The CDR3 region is CSTGSGHTEAFF. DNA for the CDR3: TGCAGCACCGGCTCGGGGCACACTGAAGCTTTCTTT. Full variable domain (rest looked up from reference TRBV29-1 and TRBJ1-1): SAVISQKPSRDICQRGTSLTIQCQVDSQVTMMFWYRQQPGQSLTLIATANQGSEATYESGFVIDKFPISRPNLTFSTLTVSNMSPEDSSIYLCSTGSGHTEAFFGQGTRLTVV.

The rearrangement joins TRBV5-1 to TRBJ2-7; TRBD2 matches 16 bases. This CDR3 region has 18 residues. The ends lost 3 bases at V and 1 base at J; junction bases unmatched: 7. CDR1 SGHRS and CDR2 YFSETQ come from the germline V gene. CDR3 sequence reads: CASSWGTSGRARSYEQYF. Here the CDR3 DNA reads TGCGCCAGCAGCTGGGGGACTAGCGGGAGGGCCAGGTCCTACGAGCAGTACTTC.

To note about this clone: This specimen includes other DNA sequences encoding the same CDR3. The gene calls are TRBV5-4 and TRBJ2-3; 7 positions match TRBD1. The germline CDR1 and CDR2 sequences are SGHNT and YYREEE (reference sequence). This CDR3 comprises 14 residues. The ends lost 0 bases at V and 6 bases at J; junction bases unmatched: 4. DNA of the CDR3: TGTGCCAGCAGCTTGGTAGGGGGCGCGGATACGCAGTATTTT. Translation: CASSLVGGADTQYF.

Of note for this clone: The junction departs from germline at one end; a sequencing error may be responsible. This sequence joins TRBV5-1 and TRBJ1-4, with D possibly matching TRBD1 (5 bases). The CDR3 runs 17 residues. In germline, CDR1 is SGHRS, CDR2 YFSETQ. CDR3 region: CAISVGLGVNSGEKLFF. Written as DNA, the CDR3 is TGCGCCATCAGCGTGGGTTTGGGGGTGAATTCCGGGGAAAAACTGTTTTTT.

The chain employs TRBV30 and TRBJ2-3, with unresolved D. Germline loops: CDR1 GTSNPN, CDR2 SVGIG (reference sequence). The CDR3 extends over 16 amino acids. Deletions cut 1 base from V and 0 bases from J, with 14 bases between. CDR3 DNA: TGTGCCTGGAGTGATGGGGTACTGGAGAGCACAGATACGCAGTATTTT. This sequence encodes CAWSDGVLESTDTQYF.

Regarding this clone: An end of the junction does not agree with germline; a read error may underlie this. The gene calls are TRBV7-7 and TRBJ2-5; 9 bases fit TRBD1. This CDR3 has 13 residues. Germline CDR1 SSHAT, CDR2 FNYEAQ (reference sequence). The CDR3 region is CASSPGTGKTQYF. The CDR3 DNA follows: TGTGCTAGCAGCCCGGGGACAGGGAAGACCCAGTACTTC.

CDR3 amino acids: CASSRGTGPPGGEKLFF. Here the CDR3 DNA reads TGTGCCAGCAGCCGAGGGACAGGGCCACCCGGAGGGGAAAAACTGTTTTTT. The J gene is TRBJ1-4, the V gene TRBV27; 9 bases line up with TRBD1. Trimming took 6 bases from V and 8 from J; bases not matched to a gene: 16. This CDR3 comprises 17 residues. From germline, CDR1 is MNHEY and CDR2 SMNVEV (reference sequence).